Each of the 21 T cell receptor beta chains below was sequenced from the same sample in a study of PD-L1 blockade in urothelial cancer. Here immunoSEQ multiplex PCR was the method, and the copy in TCRdb shows in-frame clones only, minus some. The table includes 30,000 to 40,000 clones, approximately 80% detected once. The source material was PBMCs, sampled around atezolizumab (anti-PD-L1) treatment. Source of these receptors: an older man with urothelial cancer.

This chain connects TRBV29-1 to TRBJ2-7; D gene ambiguous. V dropped 4 bases and J dropped 2 bases, with 9 bases sitting between them. Germline loops: CDR1 SQVTM, CDR2 ANQGSEA. There are 12 residues in the CDR3. The CDR3 sequence is CSVVASTYEQYF. The CDR3, as DNA: TGCAGCGTTGTTGCCAGTACCTACGAGCAGTACTTC.

The DNA for the CDR3 is TGCAGCGTTCAAATCAGCAGGACCGGGGAGCTGTTTTTT. Translating gives CSVQISRTGELFF. The rearrangement joins TRBV29-1 to TRBJ2-2; D unresolved. The V gene's germline CDR1 is SQVTM and CDR2 ANQGSEA. V lost 5 bases and J 5 bases, leaving 12 bases between the germline ends. The CDR3 extends over 13 amino acids.

The J gene is TRBJ2-7, the V gene TRBV19; D ambiguous. V dropped 6 bases and J dropped 2 bases, with 14 bases sitting between them. This CDR3 has 14 residues. Per the germline V gene, CDR1 is LNHDA and CDR2 is SQIVND (reference sequence). CDR3: CASSPGQIPYEQYF. In DNA, the CDR3 is TGTGCCAGTAGCCCTGGGCAAATCCCCTACGAGCAGTACTTC.

This chain connects TRBV19 to TRBJ2-5, with 11 bases identical to TRBD2. V lost 3 bases to trimming and J lost 1 base; unmatched junction nucleotides: 16. The CDR3 covers 20 residues. Per the germline V gene, CDR1 is LNHDA and CDR2 is SQIVND (reference sequence). CDR3 nucleotides: TGTGCCAGTAGTATCGGACTAGCGGGTCCATTTATCGGTGTCCAAGAGACCCAGTACTTC. Amino acids: CASSIGLAGPFIGVQETQYF.

The rearrangement links TRBV19 to TRBJ1-1, with 7 bases fitting TRBD1. The germline gives CDR1 LNHDA, CDR2 SQIVND (reference sequence). The CDR3 length is 13 residues. Losses at the gene ends were 5 bases for V and 6 bases for J; bases not matched to a gene: 6. The CDR3 region is CASSPRGTAEAFF. The CDR3 DNA follows: TGTGCCAGTAGTCCCAGGGGGACAGCTGAAGCTTTCTTT. Full variable domain (missing parts from reference TRBV19 and TRBJ1-1): DGGITQSPKYLFRKEGQNVTLSCEQNLNHDAMYWYRQDPGQGLRLIYYSQIVNDFQKGDIAEGYSVSREKKESFPLTVTSAQKNPTAFYLCASSPRGTAEAFFGQGTRLTVV.

This clone showed up just once. The gene calls are TRBV7-9 and TRBJ2-7, with 8 bases that match TRBD2. V was clipped by 4 bases and J by 8 bases; unmatched bases: 7. Germline loops: CDR1 SEHNR, CDR2 FQNEAQ (reference sequence). The CDR3 covers 13 residues. In DNA, the CDR3 is TGTGCCAGCAGCTCGCGAGAGCGGGAGAAGCAGTACTTC. Translated, it gives CASSSREREKQYF.

This chain connects TRBV4-2 to TRBJ2-6, with TRBD1 matching over 7 bases. Trimming cost V 5 bases and J 4 bases; bases outside gene matches: 11. Germline CDR1 LGHNA, CDR2 YNFKEQ. The CDR3 loop spans 17 amino acids. The chain's CDR3 is CASSTSNRGGGANVLTF. The CDR3 nucleotides are TGTGCCAGCAGCACCTCCAACAGGGGCGGAGGGGCCAACGTCCTGACTTTC.

The chain links TRBV6-6 to TRBJ2-3; 9 bases line up with TRBD1. The CDR3 extends over 16 amino acids. V lost 5 bases, J lost 6 bases, and 12 bases stayed unmatched. Germline CDR1 reads MNHNY; CDR2 reads SVGAGI (reference sequence). The CDR3 loop reads CASSKPPGQGGDTQYF. DNA for the CDR3: TGTGCCAGCAGTAAACCCCCGGGACAGGGAGGCGATACGCAGTATTTT.

The chain recombines TRBV4-3 with TRBJ1-2, with D possibly matching TRBD1 (6 bases). Trimming took off 5 bases at V and 7 bases at J, with 17 bases between the two ends. The CDR3 runs 14 residues. Germline CDR1 is LGHNA and CDR2 is YSLEER. The CDR3 sequence: CASSGVDRLGGYTF. In nucleotides, the CDR3 is TGCGCCAGCAGCGGAGTAGACAGGCTTGGTGGCTACACCTTC.

V and J are TRBV5-4 and TRBJ1-1, with 7 positions matching TRBD1. The V gene end was trimmed by 4 bases and the J gene end by 2 bases; junction bases not matched to a gene: 5. The CDR3 covers 14 residues. The germline CDR1 and CDR2 sequences are SGHNT and YYREEE (reference sequence). CDR3: CASSKDRRNTEAFF. The CDR3 bases are TGTGCCAGCAGCAAGGACAGGAGAAACACTGAAGCTTTCTTT. Using reference TRBV5-4 and TRBJ1-1 for the parts outside the CDR3, the full variable domain is ETGVTQSPTHLIKTRGQQVTLRCSSQSGHNTVSWYQQALGQGPQFIFQYYREEENGRGNFPPRFSGLQFPNYSSELNVNALELDDSALYLCASSKDRRNTEAFFGQGTRLTVV.

V gene TRBV5-1 combines with J gene TRBJ2-1; 13 bases line up with TRBD2. V was pared by 0 bases and J by 6 bases, with 6 bases of the junction left unmatched. This CDR3 is built from 17 residues. Germline V CDR1 and CDR2: SGHRS, YFSETQ. For the CDR3, the DNA is TGCGCCAGCAGCTTGGGGCGACTAGCGGGAGGCCTCAATGAGCAGTTCTTC. Translating it yields CASSLGRLAGGLNEQFF.

This clone was counted only a few times. V and J are TRBV5-8 and TRBJ2-3, with D possibly TRBD1 on 7 matching bases. The length of the CDR3 is 14 residues. Trimming took 3 bases from V and 7 from J, leaving 15 bases between them. The germline V gene encodes CDR1 SGHTS and CDR2 YDEGEE. CDR3 region: CASSWEARGNTQYF. The CDR3 nucleotides read TGTGCCAGCAGCTGGGAGGCCAGGGGGAATACGCAGTATTTT.

This sequence joins TRBV9 and TRBJ2-5, with D uncertain. Germline lookup yields CDR1 SGDLS and CDR2 YYNGEE. This CDR3 spans 13 amino acids. Trimming cost V 0 bases and J 5 bases, with 8 bases left between them. This CDR3 reads CASSVGSRETQYF. DNA of the CDR3: TGTGCCAGCAGCGTAGGTAGTCGCGAGACCCAGTACTTC.

The V call is TRBV6-5, the J call TRBJ1-2, with D possibly TRBD1 on 6 matching bases. There are 14 residues in the CDR3. Germline CDR1 is MNHEY and CDR2 is SVGAGI. V was cut by 8 bases and J by 8 bases, with 21 bases left in between. CDR3 amino acids: CASGTRQGTIGYTF. DNA of the CDR3: TGTGCCAGCGGTACTAGGCAGGGGACTATCGGCTACACCTTC.

V and J are TRBV6-1 and TRBJ1-2; TRBD1 matches 7 bases. V shed 4 bases and J 9 bases; nucleotides not matched to a gene: 11. Per the germline V gene, CDR1 is MNHNS and CDR2 is SASEGT. The CDR3 runs 14 residues. CDR3 nucleotides: TGTGCCAGCAGTGGCAGACAGGGAAGTATGAGCTACACCTTC. Amino acids: CASSGRQGSMSYTF.

The chain links TRBV28 to TRBJ2-3; 8 nucleotides align to TRBD2. V lost 5 bases and J lost 8; bases outside the gene matches: 6. The CDR3 is 13 amino acids. The V gene's germline CDR1 is MDHEN and CDR2 SYDVKM. The CDR3 is CASSAGGLGTQYF. CDR3 bases: TGTGCCAGCAGTGCGGGGGGACTCGGTACGCAGTATTTT.

This clone showed up just once. The chain joins TRBV6-1 to TRBJ1-5, with D perhaps matching TRBD1 (6 bases). Between the trimmed V and J ends, which lost 7 bases and 4 bases, there was a span of 8 bases. Looked up from germline, CDR1 is MNHNS and CDR2 is SASEGT. The CDR3 loop spans 12 amino acids. This chain's CDR3 is CASTGQNQPQHF. CDR3 DNA sequence: TGTGCCAGCACCGGACAGAATCAGCCCCAGCATTTT.

The rearrangement uses TRBV7-3 and TRBJ2-1; 7 nucleotides align to TRBD1. Germline V CDR1 and CDR2: SGHTA, FQGTGA. Trimming at V came to 6 bases and at J to 5 bases, leaving 4 bases not matched to a gene. The CDR3 loop spans 13 amino acids. In nucleotides, the CDR3 is TGTGCCAGCAGTAGGGACAGCCACAATGAGCAGTTCTTC. Translating it yields CASSRDSHNEQFF.

V and J are TRBV4-2 and TRBJ1-2; D is perhaps TRBD1 (5 bases). CDR1 LGHNA and CDR2 YNFKEQ come from the germline V gene. This CDR3 has 14 amino acids. V shed 4 bases and J shed 0 bases, with 9 bases lying between them. The CDR3 region has the DNA TGTGCCAGCAGCCGGGGGGGAGCTAACTATGGCTACACCTTC. This encodes CASSRGGANYGYTF.

Turning to this clone: The germline gene is not matched at one end of the junction; a read error may be the cause. This chain connects TRBV7-6 to TRBJ2-3; 10 bases agree with TRBD2. In germline, CDR1 is SGHVS, CDR2 FNYEAQ. The CDR3 contains 15 residues. Here the CDR3 reads CASTLGTSGTDTQYF. The CDR3 bases are TGTGCCAGCACCTTAGGGACTAGCGGCACAGATACGCAGTATTTT.

The chain couples TRBV7-3 to TRBJ1-1; TRBD1 is a possible D gene (5 bases). The CDR3 contains 14 residues. The V and J ends lost 2 bases and 0 bases respectively, with 7 bases between them. Germline assignment: CDR1 SGHTA and CDR2 FQGTGA. In nucleotides, the CDR3 is TGTGCCAGCAGCTTAGGAGGGGTGAACACTGAAGCTTTCTTT. It codes for CASSLGGVNTEAFF. The full variable domain, in which reference TRBV7-3 and TRBJ1-1 provide the parts outside the CDR3, is GAGVSQTPSNKVTEKGKYVELRCDPISGHTALYWYRQSLGQGPEFLIYFQGTGAADDSGLPNDRFFAVRPEGSVSTLKIQRTERGDSAVYLCASSLGGVNTEAFFGQGTRLTVV.